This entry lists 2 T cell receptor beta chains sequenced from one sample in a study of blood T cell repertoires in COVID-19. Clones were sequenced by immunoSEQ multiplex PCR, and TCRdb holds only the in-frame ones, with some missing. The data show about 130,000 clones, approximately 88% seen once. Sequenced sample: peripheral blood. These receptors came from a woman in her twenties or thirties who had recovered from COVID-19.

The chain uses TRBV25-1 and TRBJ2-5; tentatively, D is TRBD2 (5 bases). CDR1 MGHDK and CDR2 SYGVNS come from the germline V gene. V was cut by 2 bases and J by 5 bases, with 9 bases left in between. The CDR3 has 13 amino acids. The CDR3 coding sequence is TGTGCCAGCAGTGAAGACGGAGGCGAGACCCAGTACTTC. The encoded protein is CASSEDGGETQYF. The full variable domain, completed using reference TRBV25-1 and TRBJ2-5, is EADIYQTPRYLVIGTGKKITLECSQTMGHDKMYWYQQDPGMELHLIHYSYGVNSTEKGDLSSESTVSRIRTEHFPLTLESARPSHTSQYLCASSEDGGETQYFGPGTRLLVL.

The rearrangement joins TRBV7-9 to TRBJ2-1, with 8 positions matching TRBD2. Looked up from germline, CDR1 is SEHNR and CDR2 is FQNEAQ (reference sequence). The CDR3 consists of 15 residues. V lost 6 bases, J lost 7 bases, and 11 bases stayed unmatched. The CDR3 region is CASSLGAGEGNEQFF. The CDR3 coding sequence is TGTGCCAGCAGTTTGGGAGCGGGAGAAGGGAATGAGCAGTTCTTC.